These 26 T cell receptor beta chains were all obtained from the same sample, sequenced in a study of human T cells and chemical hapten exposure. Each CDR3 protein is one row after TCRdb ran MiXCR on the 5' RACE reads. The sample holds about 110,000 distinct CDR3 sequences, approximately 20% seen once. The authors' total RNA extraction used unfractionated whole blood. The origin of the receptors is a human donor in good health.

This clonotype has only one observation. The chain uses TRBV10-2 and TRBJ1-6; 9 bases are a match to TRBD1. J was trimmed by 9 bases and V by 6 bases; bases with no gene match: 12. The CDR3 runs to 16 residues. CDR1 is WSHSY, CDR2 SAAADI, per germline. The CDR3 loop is CASSEGDWTGVSPLHF. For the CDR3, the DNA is TGCGCCAGCAGCGAAGGGGATTGGACAGGGGTTTCACCCCTCCACTTT.

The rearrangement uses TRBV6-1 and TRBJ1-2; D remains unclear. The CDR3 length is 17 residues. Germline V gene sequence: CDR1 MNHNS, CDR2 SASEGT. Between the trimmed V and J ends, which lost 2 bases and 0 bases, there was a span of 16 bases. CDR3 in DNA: TGTGCCAGCAGTGAAAGAGGAACATTTCGCTCTAACTATGGCTACACCTTC. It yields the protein CASSERGTFRSNYGYTF.

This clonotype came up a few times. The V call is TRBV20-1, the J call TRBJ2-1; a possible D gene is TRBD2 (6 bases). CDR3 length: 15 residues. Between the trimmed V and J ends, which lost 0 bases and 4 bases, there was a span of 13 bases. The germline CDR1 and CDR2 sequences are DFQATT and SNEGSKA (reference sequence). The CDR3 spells CSARDYREQYNEQFF. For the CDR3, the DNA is TGCAGTGCTAGAGATTACCGGGAGCAGTACAATGAGCAGTTCTTC.

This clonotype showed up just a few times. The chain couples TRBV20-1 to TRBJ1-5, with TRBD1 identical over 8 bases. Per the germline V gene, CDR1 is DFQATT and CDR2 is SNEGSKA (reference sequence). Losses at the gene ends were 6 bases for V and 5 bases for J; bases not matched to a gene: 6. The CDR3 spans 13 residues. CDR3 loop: CSAGDRNYQPQHF. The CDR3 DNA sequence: TGCAGTGCGGGGGACAGGAACTATCAGCCCCAGCATTTT.

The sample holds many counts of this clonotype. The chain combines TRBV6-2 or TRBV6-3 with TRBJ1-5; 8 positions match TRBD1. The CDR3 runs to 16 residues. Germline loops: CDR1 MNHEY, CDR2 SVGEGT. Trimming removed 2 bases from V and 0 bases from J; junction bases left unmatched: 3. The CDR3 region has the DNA TGTGCCAGCAGTTACATGACAGGGGCTAGCAATCAGCCCCAGCATTTT. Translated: CASSYMTGASNQPQHF.

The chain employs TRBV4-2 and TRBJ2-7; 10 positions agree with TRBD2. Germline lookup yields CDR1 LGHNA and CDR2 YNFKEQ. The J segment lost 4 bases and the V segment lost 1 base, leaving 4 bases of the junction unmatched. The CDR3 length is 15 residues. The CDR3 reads CASSQAPSGSYEQYF. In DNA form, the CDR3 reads TGTGCCAGCAGCCAAGCCCCTAGCGGGAGTTACGAGCAGTACTTC.

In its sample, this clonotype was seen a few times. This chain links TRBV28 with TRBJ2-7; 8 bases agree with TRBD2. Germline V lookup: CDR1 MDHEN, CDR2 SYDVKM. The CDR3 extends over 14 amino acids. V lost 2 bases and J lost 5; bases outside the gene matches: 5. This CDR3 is CASSLSGSRDEQYF. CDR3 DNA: TGTGCCAGCAGTTTAAGCGGGAGCCGGGACGAGCAGTACTTC.

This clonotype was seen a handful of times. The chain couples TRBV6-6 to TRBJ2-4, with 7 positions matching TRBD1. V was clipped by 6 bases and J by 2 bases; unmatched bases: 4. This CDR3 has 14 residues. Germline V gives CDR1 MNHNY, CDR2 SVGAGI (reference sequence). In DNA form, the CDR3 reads TGTGCCAGCAGCCAACAGGGGACCAAAAACATTCAGTACTTC. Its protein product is CASSQQGTKNIQYF.

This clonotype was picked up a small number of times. The CDR3 nucleotides read TGTGCCAGCAGCTTAGGGACTAGCGGGTTGTCCTACGAGCAGTACTTC. Protein product: CASSLGTSGLSYEQYF. The V and J genes are TRBV11-2 and TRBJ2-7; 11 nucleotides agree with TRBD2. Germline V gene sequence: CDR1 SGHAT, CDR2 FQNNGV. The CDR3 is 16 amino acids. The J segment lost 1 base and the V segment lost 1 base, leaving 3 bases of the junction unmatched.

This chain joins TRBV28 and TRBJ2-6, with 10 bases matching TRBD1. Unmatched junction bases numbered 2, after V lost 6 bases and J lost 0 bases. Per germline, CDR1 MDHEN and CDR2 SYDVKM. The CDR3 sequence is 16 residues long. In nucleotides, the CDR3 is TGTGCCAGCAGGACAGGGGGCTCCTCTGGGGCCAACGTCCTGACTTTC. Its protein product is CASRTGGSSGANVLTF.

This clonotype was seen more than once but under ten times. CDR3 loop: CASQEDPEQFF. For the CDR3, the DNA is TGTGCCAGCCAGGAGGATCCTGAGCAGTTCTTC. This sequence joins TRBV7-9 and TRBJ2-1, with a tentative D call TRBD2 (5 bases). Germline-derived CDR1 and CDR2 are SEHNR and FQNEAQ (reference sequence). CDR3 length: 11 amino acids. Deletions cut 8 bases from V and 9 bases from J, with 11 bases between. The variable domain in full, with the rest retrieved from reference TRBV7-9 and TRBJ2-1, is DTGVSQNPRHKITKRGQNVTFRCDPISEHNRLYWYRQTLGQGPEFLTYFQNEAQLEKSRLLSDRFSAERPKGSFSTLEIQRTEQGDSAMYLCASQEDPEQFFGPGTRLTVL.

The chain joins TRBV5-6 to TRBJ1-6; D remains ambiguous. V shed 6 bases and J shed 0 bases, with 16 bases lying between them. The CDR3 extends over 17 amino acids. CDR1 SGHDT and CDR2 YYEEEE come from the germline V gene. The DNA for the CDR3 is TGTGCCAGCAACCCCTCGGACCGGAGCTCCTATAATTCACCCCTCCACTTT. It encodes CASNPSDRSSYNSPLHF.

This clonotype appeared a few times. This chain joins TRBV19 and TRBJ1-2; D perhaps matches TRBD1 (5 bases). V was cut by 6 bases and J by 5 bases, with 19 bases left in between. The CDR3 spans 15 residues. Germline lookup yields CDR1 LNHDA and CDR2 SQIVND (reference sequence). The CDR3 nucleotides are TGTGCCAGTAGCGACCCGAAGACAGACCCGTATGGCTACACCTTC. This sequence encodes CASSDPKTDPYGYTF.

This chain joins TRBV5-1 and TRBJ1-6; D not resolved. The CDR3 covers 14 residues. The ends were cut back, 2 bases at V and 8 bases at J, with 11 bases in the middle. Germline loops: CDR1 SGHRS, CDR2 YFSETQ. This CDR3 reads CASSFKLMDSPLHF. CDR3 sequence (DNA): TGCGCCAGCAGCTTTAAACTGATGGATTCACCCCTCCACTTT.

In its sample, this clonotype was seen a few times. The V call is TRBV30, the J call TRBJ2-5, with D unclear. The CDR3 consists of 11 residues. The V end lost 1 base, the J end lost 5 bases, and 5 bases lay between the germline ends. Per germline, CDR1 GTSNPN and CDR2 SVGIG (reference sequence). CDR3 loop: CAWSARETQYF. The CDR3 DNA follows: TGTGCCTGGAGTGCGCGGGAGACCCAGTACTTC.

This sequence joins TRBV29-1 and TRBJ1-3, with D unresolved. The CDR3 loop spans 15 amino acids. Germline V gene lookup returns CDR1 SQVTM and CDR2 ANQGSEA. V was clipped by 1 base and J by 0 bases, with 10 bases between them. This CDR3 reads CSVEAWQDSGNTIYF. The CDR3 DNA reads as TGCAGCGTTGAAGCATGGCAGGACTCTGGAAACACCATATATTTT. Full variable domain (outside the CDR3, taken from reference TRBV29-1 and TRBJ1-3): SAVISQKPSRDICQRGTSLTIQCQVDSQVTMMFWYRQQPGQSLTLIATANQGSEATYESGFVIDKFPISRPNLTFSTLTVSNMSPEDSSIYLCSVEAWQDSGNTIYFGEGSWLTVV.

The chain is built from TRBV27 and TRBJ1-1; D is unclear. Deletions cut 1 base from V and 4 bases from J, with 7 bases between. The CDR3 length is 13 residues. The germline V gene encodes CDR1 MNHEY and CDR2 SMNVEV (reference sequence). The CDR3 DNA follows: TGTGCCAGCAGTTTATTTTTTGGCACTGAAGCTTTCTTT. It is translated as CASSLFFGTEAFF.

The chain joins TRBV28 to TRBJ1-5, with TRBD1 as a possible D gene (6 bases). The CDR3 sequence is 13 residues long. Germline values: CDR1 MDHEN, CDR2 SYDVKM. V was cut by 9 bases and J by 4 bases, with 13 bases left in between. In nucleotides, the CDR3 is TGTGCCAGTCAAGGGGGGAGGAATCAGCCCCAGCATTTT. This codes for CASQGGRNQPQHF. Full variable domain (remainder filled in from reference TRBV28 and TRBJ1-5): DVKVTQSSRYLVKRTGEKVFLECVQDMDHENMFWYRQDPGLGLRLIYFSYDVKMKEKGDIPEGYSVSREKKERFSLILESASTNQTSMYLCASQGGRNQPQHFGDGTRLSIL.

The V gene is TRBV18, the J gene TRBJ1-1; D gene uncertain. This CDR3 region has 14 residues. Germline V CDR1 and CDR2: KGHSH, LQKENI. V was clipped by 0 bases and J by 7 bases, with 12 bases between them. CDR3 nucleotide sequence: TGTGCCAGCTCACCACCGGTGGCAGCCTATGAAGCTTTCTTT. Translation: CASSPPVAAYEAFF.

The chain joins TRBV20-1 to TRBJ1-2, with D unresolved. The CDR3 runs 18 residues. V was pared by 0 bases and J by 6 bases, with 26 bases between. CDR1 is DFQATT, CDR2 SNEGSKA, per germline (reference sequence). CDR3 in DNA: TGCAGTGCTAGAGATCACAGACGGGTTCCTCTTGTAGGAGATGGCTACACCTTC. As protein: CSARDHRRVPLVGDGYTF.

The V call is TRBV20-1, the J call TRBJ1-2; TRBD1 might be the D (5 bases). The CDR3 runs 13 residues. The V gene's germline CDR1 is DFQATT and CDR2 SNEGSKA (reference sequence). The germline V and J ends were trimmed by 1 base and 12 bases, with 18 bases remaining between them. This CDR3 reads CSARGDGVRDNTF. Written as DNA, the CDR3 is TGCAGTGCTAGAGGGGACGGAGTACGAGACAACACCTTC.

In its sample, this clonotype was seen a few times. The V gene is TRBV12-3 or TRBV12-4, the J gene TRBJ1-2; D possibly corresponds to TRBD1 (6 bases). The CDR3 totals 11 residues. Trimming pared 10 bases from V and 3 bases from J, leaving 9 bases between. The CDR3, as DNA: TGTGCCATACGGACAGACTATGGCTACACCTTC. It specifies CAIRTDYGYTF.

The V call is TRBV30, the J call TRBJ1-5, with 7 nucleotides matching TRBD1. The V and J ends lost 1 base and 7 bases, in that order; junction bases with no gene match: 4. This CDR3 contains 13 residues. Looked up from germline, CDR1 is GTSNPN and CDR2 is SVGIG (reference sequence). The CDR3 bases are TGTGCCTGGAGTGGACAGGGACACCAGCCCCAGCATTTT. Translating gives CAWSGQGHQPQHF.

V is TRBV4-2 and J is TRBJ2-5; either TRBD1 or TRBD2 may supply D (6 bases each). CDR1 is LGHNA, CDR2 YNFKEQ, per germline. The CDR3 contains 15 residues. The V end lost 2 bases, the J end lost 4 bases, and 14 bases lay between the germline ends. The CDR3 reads CASSQLGGGGETQYF. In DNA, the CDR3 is TGTGCCAGCAGCCAACTGGGGGGCGGAGGAGAGACCCAGTACTTC.

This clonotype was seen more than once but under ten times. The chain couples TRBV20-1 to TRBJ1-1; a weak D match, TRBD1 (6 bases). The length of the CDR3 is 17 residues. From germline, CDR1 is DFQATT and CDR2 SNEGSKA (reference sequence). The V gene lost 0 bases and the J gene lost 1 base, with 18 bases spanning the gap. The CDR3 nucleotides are TGCAGTGCTAGAGACTCTGGGGGGGGGCTGAGGAACACTGAAGCTTTCTTT. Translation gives CSARDSGGGLRNTEAFF.

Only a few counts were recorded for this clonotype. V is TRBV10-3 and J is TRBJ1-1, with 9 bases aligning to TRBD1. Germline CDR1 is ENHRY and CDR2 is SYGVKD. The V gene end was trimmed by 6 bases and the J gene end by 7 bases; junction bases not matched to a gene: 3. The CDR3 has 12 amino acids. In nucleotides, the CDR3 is TGTGCCATCAGGGGGGACAGGGATGAAGCTTTCTTT. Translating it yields CAIRGDRDEAFF.